Listed here are 18 T cell receptor beta chains from one sample, sequenced in a study of cytomegalovirus exposure and HLA in healthy donors. Sequenced by immunoSEQ multiplex PCR; TCRdb stores in-frame clones only, minus some. The sample comprises approximately 110,000 clones, just under 95% of which are singletons, and more than 0.9% rests with the top ten. Sequencing used PBMCs. These receptor sequences come from a woman aged 18-30 years in good health and CMV-seronegative.

The chain recombines TRBV11-1 with TRBJ2-2; D unclear. Germline CDR1 and CDR2: SGHAT and FQDESV (reference sequence). The CDR3 is 15 amino acids. Trimming removed 3 bases from V and 2 bases from J, with 10 bases in between. In nucleotides, the CDR3 is TGTGCCAGCAGCTTTCGCGGAGATAACACCGGGGAGCTGTTTTTT. It translates to CASSFRGDNTGELFF. Together with reference TRBV11-1 and TRBJ2-2, the CDR3 gives the full variable domain: EAEVAQSPRYKITEKSQAVAFWCDPISGHATLYWYRQILGQGPELLVQFQDESVVDDSQLPKDRFSAERLKGVDSTLKIQPAELGDSAMYLCASSFRGDNTGELFFGEGSRLTVL.

This chain joins TRBV19 and TRBJ2-7; 11 nucleotides align to TRBD1. The germline V gene has CDR1 LNHDA and CDR2 SQIVND (reference sequence). With V trimmed by 6 bases and J by 6 bases, 10 bases remained unmatched. The CDR3 extends over 15 amino acids. CDR3 coding DNA: TGTGCCAGTAGCAGCTGGGGGACAGGGGGTGCCGAGCAGTACTTC. This translates into CASSSWGTGGAEQYF.

J is TRBJ1-1 and V is TRBV4-1; the match to TRBD1 covers 9 bases. Germline V gene data show CDR1 as MGHRA and CDR2 as YSYEKL. This CDR3 contains 19 residues. Trimming at V came to 1 base and at J to 1 base, leaving 13 bases not matched to a gene. CDR3 in amino acids: CASSQVTPTGGFGNTEAFF. CDR3 sequence (DNA): TGCGCCAGCAGCCAAGTGACCCCCACAGGGGGCTTCGGGAACACTGAAGCTTTCTTT.

The chain recombines TRBV10-3 with TRBJ1-3; TRBD1 matches at 7 bases. The length of the CDR3 is 14 residues. CDR1 ENHRY and CDR2 SYGVKD come from the germline V gene. With V trimmed by 8 bases and J by 5 bases, 9 bases remained unmatched. The CDR3 here is CAIGHTGARNTIYF. DNA of the CDR3: TGTGCCATCGGACATACAGGGGCTAGAAACACCATATATTTT.

The chain combines TRBV4-2 with TRBJ2-7; TRBD2 matches 9 bases. The CDR3 totals 15 residues. After removal of 7 bases from V and 2 bases from J, the junction contained 9 bases not matched to a gene. Germline values: CDR1 LGHNA, CDR2 YNFKEQ. CDR3 in amino acids: CASTPGASGAYEQYF. CDR3 nucleotides: TGTGCCAGCACACCGGGGGCTAGCGGGGCCTACGAGCAGTACTTC.

The chain links TRBV27 to TRBJ2-5; 10 bases agree with TRBD1. The V segment lost 4 bases and the J segment 2 bases; nucleotides outside the gene matches: 1. The CDR3 covers 14 residues. In germline, CDR1 is MNHEY, CDR2 SMNVEV (reference sequence). The CDR3 DNA reads as TGTGCCAGCAGTTCGGGACAGGGGCAAGAGACCCAGTACTTC. Its protein is CASSSGQGQETQYF.

Here the CDR3 DNA reads TGTGCCAGCAGTGAGGGACTAGCCACAGATACGCAGTATTTT. This codes for CASSEGLATDTQYF. The genes are TRBV6-4 and TRBJ2-3; 9 nucleotides align to TRBD2. From germline, CDR1 is MRHNA and CDR2 SNTAGT. V dropped 3 bases and J dropped 2; count of bases not matched to a gene: 0. This CDR3 is 14 amino acids long.

The chain links TRBV10-3 to TRBJ2-5; D ambiguous. CDR3 length: 16 amino acids. Per germline, CDR1 ENHRY and CDR2 SYGVKD. With 5 bases removed from V and 4 bases from J, the gap between germline ends came to 20 bases. CDR3 nucleotide sequence: TGTGCCATCAGTCAGGTGGGCAGGCTGGTACCAGAGACCCAGTACTTC. As protein: CAISQVGRLVPETQYF.

The chain recombines TRBV10-3 with TRBJ1-1; 9 positions match TRBD1. CDR1 and CDR2 from the germline V gene are ENHRY and SYGVKD. This CDR3 region has 14 residues. Trimming removed 0 bases from V and 11 bases from J; junction bases left unmatched: 7. CDR3 residues: CAISESEGDRVAFF. The DNA of the CDR3 is TGTGCCATCAGTGAGTCGGAAGGGGACAGGGTGGCTTTCTTT.

With regard to this clone: The sample carries other DNA sequences with the same CDR3. The rearrangement uses TRBV2 and TRBJ1-6; 10 bases map to TRBD1. V was clipped by 6 bases and J by 10 bases; unmatched bases: 6. Per germline, CDR1 SNHLY and CDR2 FYNNEI. This CDR3 region has 14 residues. The CDR3: CASRTGTGVSPLHF. The CDR3 DNA is TGTGCCAGCAGAACCGGGACAGGGGTATCACCCCTCCACTTT. Full variable domain (remainder filled in from reference TRBV2 and TRBJ1-6): EPEVTQTPSHQVTQMGQEVILRCVPISNHLYFYWYRQILGQKVEFLVSFYNNEISEKSEIFDDQFSVERPDGSNFTLKIRSTKLEDSAMYFCASRTGTGVSPLHFGNGTRLTVT.

The chain combines TRBV25-1 with TRBJ2-1, with 9 bases fitting TRBD2. CDR1 is MGHDK, CDR2 SYGVNS, per germline. The trim removed 4 bases at V and 10 bases at J, leaving 14 bases unmatched. This CDR3 comprises 16 residues. The DNA for the CDR3 is TGTGCCAGCAGTGGGCTAGCGGGAATACTGGGTGGGGAGCAGTTCTTC. It encodes CASSGLAGILGGEQFF. Combining the CDR3 with reference TRBV25-1 and TRBJ2-1 gives the whole variable domain EADIYQTPRYLVIGTGKKITLECSQTMGHDKMYWYQQDPGMELHLIHYSYGVNSTEKGDLSSESTVSRIRTEHFPLTLESARPSHTSQYLCASSGLAGILGGEQFFGPGTRLTVL.

The chain carries TRBV2 and TRBJ2-7; D gene ambiguous. The V and J ends lost 7 bases and 2 bases respectively, with 12 bases between them. The CDR3 length is 13 residues. Germline CDR1 and CDR2: SNHLY and FYNNEI. The DNA of the CDR3 is TGTGCCAGCAAAGGAGTCACCACCTACGAGCAGTACTTC. This translates into CASKGVTTYEQYF.

Only a few counts were recorded for this clone. The chain uses TRBV4-1 and TRBJ1-4; D unclear. Trimming cost V 2 bases and J 8 bases, with 9 bases left between them. The germline V gene has CDR1 MGHRA and CDR2 YSYEKL. This CDR3 has 13 residues. The chain's CDR3 is CASSQQSREKLFF. CDR3 coding DNA: TGCGCCAGCAGCCAACAATCTCGGGAAAAACTGTTTTTT.

This clone was detected only once. This same CDR3 is encoded by further DNA sequences in the sample. The chain is built from TRBV30 and TRBJ2-7; D is possibly TRBD2 (7 bases). The V end was cut by 0 bases, the J end by 4 bases, with 10 bases between. Germline V gives CDR1 GTSNPN, CDR2 SVGIG (reference sequence). This CDR3 has 13 amino acids. The CDR3 DNA reads TGTGCCTGGAGTGTTGGGGGGGCATACGAGCAGTACTTC. Amino acids: CAWSVGGAYEQYF.

The V call is TRBV27, the J call TRBJ2-1; the D gene is possibly TRBD2 (6 bases). Germline V gives CDR1 MNHEY, CDR2 SMNVEV (reference sequence). V was pared by 5 bases and J by 0 bases, with 14 bases between. The CDR3 is 16 residues long. Here the CDR3 reads CASSVGLPLSYNEQFF. The CDR3 coding sequence is TGTGCCAGCAGTGTAGGACTACCCCTCTCCTACAATGAGCAGTTCTTC.

The gene calls are TRBV9 and TRBJ2-1; D is possibly TRBD1 (6 bases). The length of the CDR3 is 14 residues. Trimming took 3 bases from V and 7 from J, leaving 14 bases between them. CDR1 and CDR2 (germline): SGDLS, YYNGEE. The chain's CDR3 is CASSATTQGNEQFF. CDR3 DNA: TGTGCCAGCAGCGCAACTACACAGGGAAATGAGCAGTTCTTC.

The chain links TRBV9 to TRBJ2-1; 11 nucleotides align to TRBD2. The CDR3 is made up of 15 amino acids. V lost 3 bases to trimming and J lost 3 bases; unmatched junction nucleotides: 2. The V gene's germline CDR1 is SGDLS and CDR2 YYNGEE. The chain's CDR3 is CASSAGTSGYNEQFF. As DNA, the CDR3 is TGTGCCAGCAGCGCCGGGACTAGCGGCTACAATGAGCAGTTCTTC.

In this sample, this clone turned up once. The CDR3 bases are TGTGCCAGCAGTGTGGTAGAAACCTATGGCTACACCTTC. This sequence encodes CASSVVETYGYTF. The chain links TRBV2 to TRBJ1-2; D ambiguous. CDR3 size: 13 residues. V shed 4 bases and J shed 4 bases, with 10 bases lying between them. Germline values: CDR1 SNHLY, CDR2 FYNNEI.